This entry describes one T cell receptor beta chain. What it recognizes is unknown. The V end was cut by 4 bases, the J end by 4 bases, with 15 bases between. The V gene's germline CDR1 is SGDLS and CDR2 YYNGEE. The CDR3 loop spans 14 amino acids. Those patients with uncontrolled infection, other autoimmune disease, pregnancy or lactation were excluded. What was amplified from RNA transcripts were TCR beta CDR3 regions. HTBI primers were the set used in a first-round RT-PCR of the TCR CDR3. TCRdb re-called the multiplex PCR reads through MiXCR, storing one row per CDR3 protein. The profile covers 300,000 or so distinct CDR3 sequences, with roughly 21% appearing a single time and under 55% taken by the ten largest. These data belong to a study of T cells in Graves' hyperthyroidism and ophthalmopathy. Study-wide results and caveats: Researchers report that a 13 V-J model separated ophthalmopathy from stable hyperthyroidism.

The TCR comes from a woman between 50 and 59 years old with Graves' hyperthyroidism. The J gene is TRBJ2-7, the V gene TRBV9, with TRBD2 as a possible D gene (7 bases). The sequenced sample consisted of blood. CDR3 nucleotide sequence: TGTGCCAGCAGCCGGGGGGCAGGGGAGTACGAGCAGTACTTC. Translated, it gives CASSRGAGEYEQYF. The full variable domain, in which reference TRBV9 and TRBJ2-7 provide the parts outside the CDR3, is DSGVTQTPKHLITATGQRVTLRCSPRSGDLSVYWYQQSLDQGLQFLIQYYNGEERAKGNILERFSAQQFPDLHSELNLSSLELGDSALYFCASSRGAGEYEQYFGPGTRLTVT.